Shown below are 4 T cell receptor beta chains from a single sample sequenced in a study of shared clonotypes between healthy human individuals. Libraries were prepared by immunoSEQ multiplex PCR; TCRdb keeps only in-frame clonotypes and omits some of them. Of some 2.1 million clones listed, approximately 94% are singletons. Positively selected for CCR7, the CD45RO-negative cells used as naive CD8 cells excluded terminally differentiated effector memory CD45RA+ cells. Sequenced input: naive CD8+ T cells sorted from blood. All receptors derive from a man aged 18 to 29 in good health.

Details on this clone: This sample includes further DNA sequences coding for the same CDR3. V and J are TRBV11-2 and TRBJ2-3; D uncertain. The CDR3 contains 11 residues. CDR1 is SGHAT and CDR2 is FQNNGV in the germline V gene. Trimming cost V 6 bases and J 4 bases, with 5 bases left between them. CDR3: CASSSPDTQYF. The DNA for the CDR3 is TGTGCCAGCAGTTCTCCAGATACGCAGTATTTT.

This chain uses TRBV27 with TRBJ2-1; 12 bases agree with TRBD2. Trimming removed 5 bases from V and 0 bases from J; junction bases left unmatched: 8. The CDR3 consists of 18 residues. The germline CDR1 and CDR2 sequences are MNHEY and SMNVEV (reference sequence). The CDR3 DNA sequence: TGTGCCAGCAGTCCACTGGCTAGCGGGGGGGCCTCCTACAATGAGCAGTTCTTC. This gives the protein CASSPLASGGASYNEQFF.

This rearrangement joins TRBV5-6 to TRBJ2-1, with 10 bases identical to TRBD1. Germline CDR1 SGHDT, CDR2 YYEEEE. This CDR3 has 14 residues. J was trimmed by 15 bases and V by 5 bases; bases with no gene match: 14. CDR3 bases: TGTGCCAGCAGTGTGACAGGGGGCCTTATCGGTGCGTTCTTC. Its translation: CASSVTGGLIGAFF.

This sequence joins TRBV7-9 and TRBJ1-1, with D hard to call. Per the germline V gene, CDR1 is SEHNR and CDR2 is FQNEAQ (reference sequence). V was trimmed by 4 bases and J by 5 bases, leaving 17 bases between them. The CDR3 has 15 amino acids. The CDR3 protein is CASSSSDELRTEAFF. In nucleotides, the CDR3 is TGTGCCAGCAGCTCTAGTGACGAGCTACGGACTGAAGCTTTCTTT.